A single T cell receptor beta chain is shown here with its context. Its antigen is currently unknown. A much larger clone sits a single nucleotide away, making a read error possible. The germline V gene has CDR1 LGHDT and CDR2 YNNKEL (reference sequence). The CDR3 sequence is 11 residues long. V was pared by 3 bases and J by 7 bases, with 7 bases between. The data derive from a study of glioma-infiltrating T cells. Study-wide results and caveats: Gliomas, especially low-grade, showed above-expected tissue-blood divergence; non-neoplastic patients showed below. Only very few CDR3 sequences appeared in both tissue and blood.

TCR alpha and beta CDR3 regions were amplified from RNA using iRepertoire nested multiplex PCR. For one-step reverse transcription and amplification, about 85-400 ng of tissue mRNA or PBMC total RNA was used. A single record per CDR3 protein comes from TCRdb applying MiXCR to the multiplex PCR reads. Among 95,000 to 110,000 distinct CDR3 sequences listed, about 30% were seen once. This rearrangement joins TRBV3-1 to TRBJ2-7, with D hard to call. The clonotype originates from a human donor with low-grade glioma or glioblastoma, undergoing nonglioma brain surgery, or in good health (not recorded which). Sequenced sample: glioma tissue, nonneoplastic brain tissue, or PBMCs (not recorded which). In DNA form, the CDR3 reads TGTGCCAGCAGCCACGTGGAGGAGCAGTACTTC. Amino acids: CASSHVEEQYF.